This TCR beta chain was sequenced during a study of T-cell reconstitution after alpha-beta-depleted transplantation in children (dated by TCRdb to between 2015 and 2016). The study in broad terms: T-cell immune reconstitution after TCRalphabeta/CD19-depleted allogeneic hematopoietic cell transplantation in children was quantitatively tracked in the study by means of TCR repertoire profiling. General study outcomes and caveats: The high TCRbeta diversity at day 60 in some patients was ascribed to recipient T cells and intrathymic progenitors that had survived conditioning. Over subsequent months, a decline in hyperexpanded clone frequencies was noted, and after one year, T-cell counts and TCRbeta diversity were mostly ascribed to newly produced T cells. The apparently early alphabetaT-cell count recovery about two months after transplant was reportedly dependent on only several hundred rapidly expanded clones derived from non-depleted graft cells.

The CDR3 starts with the cysteine, ends with the phenylalanine, and has 16 residues. The only DNA kept is the CDR3, 48 bases in frame from the first base. The germline V gene yields MGHRA for CDR1 and YSYEKL for CDR2. The junction shows trimming of 0 bases on V and 9 bases on J, plus 18 bases between the germline ends. Receptors were amplified or captured by PCR. The data were produced on an Illumina HiSeq 2500. TCR libraries were prepared with molecular barcoding, using unique molecular identifiers to normalize TCRbeta repertoire quantification. Clones were called with MiXCR by TCRdb after fastp trimmed the public reads at Q25, and only in-frame beta chains were retained. Rows with a matching CDR3 protein are joined into one entry that keeps the most common DNA and genes. The sample data list about 440,000 distinct CDR3 sequences, and 43% of these were observed just once. Roughly 27% of the sample comes from the top ten.

The sample's treatment or condition label, in plain terms: allogeneic hematopoietic cell transplantation with graft depleted of TCRalphabeta T cells and CD19 B cells. TCRalphabeta/CD19-depleted allogeneic hematopoietic cell grafts were given to the transplant recipients, all of whom were children. Details on this clonotype: Its antigen is still unknown. The sample holds no much larger clone one base away, and base qualities are not on file.

The chain is made from TRBV4-1 and TRBJ2-1, with the D gene uncertain. Source: PBMCs, taken before TCRalphabeta/CD19-depleted stem cell transplant. This clonotype originated in a girl aged 2-10 years with aplastic anemia, due to receive a stem cell transplant. The DNA sequence is as follows: TGCGCCAGCAGCCAAGATTTAAGTCTGTCACTACCTGAGCAGTTCTTC. Protein translation: CASSQDLSLSLPEQFF.